The clone carrying this TCR beta chain was counted between two and nine times. Its antigen is still unknown. This entry belongs to a study of CD8+ T cells in alopecia areata. About the research overall: Among treated patients, severity was scored by affected scalp area percentage. Whole-study findings and limits: Scalp clonality, along with expanded CD8+ clones among the top 100, was significantly decreased by tofacitinib. Lesional scalp exceeded normal scalp in clonality, especially in alopecia totalis/universalis.

After isolation, RNA underwent reverse transcription to generate cDNA as the sequencing template. This table comes from immunoSEQ multiplex PCR, and its TCRdb copy is limited to in-frame clones, with some not included. The data show about 210,000 clones, 40% to 45% seen once. As for treatment: oral pan-JAK inhibitor, 5-10 mg twice daily. V was trimmed by 1 base and J by 5 bases, leaving 11 bases between them. CDR1 KGHSH and CDR2 LQKENI come from the germline V gene. This CDR3 is built from 14 residues. Here the sequenced sample was CD4+ T cells sorted from blood, taken between weeks 36 and 40, from a patient treated with tofacitinib. The TCR comes from a human donor with alopecia areata. The chain carries TRBV18 and TRBJ1-2; a possible D gene is TRBD1 (6 bases). The DNA of the CDR3 is TGTGCCAGCTCACCACTTGGACAGACTTATGGCTACACCTTC. It yields the protein CASSPLGQTYGYTF.